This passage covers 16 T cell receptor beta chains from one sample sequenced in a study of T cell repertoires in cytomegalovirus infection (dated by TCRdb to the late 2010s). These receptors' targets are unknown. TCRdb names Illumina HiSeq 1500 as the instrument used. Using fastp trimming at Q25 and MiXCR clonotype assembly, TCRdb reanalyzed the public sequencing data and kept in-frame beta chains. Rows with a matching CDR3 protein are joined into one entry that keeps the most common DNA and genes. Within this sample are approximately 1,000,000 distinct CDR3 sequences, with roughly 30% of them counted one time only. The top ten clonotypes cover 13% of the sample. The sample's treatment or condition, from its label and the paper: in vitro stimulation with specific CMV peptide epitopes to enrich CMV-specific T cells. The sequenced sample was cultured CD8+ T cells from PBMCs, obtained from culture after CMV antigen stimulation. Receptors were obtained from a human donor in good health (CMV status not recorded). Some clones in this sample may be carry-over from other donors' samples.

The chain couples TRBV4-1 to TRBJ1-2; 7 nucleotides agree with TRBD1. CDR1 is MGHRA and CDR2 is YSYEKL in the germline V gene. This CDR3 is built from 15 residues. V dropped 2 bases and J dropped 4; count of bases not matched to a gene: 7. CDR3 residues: CASSQPQGGPYGYTF. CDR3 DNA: TGCGCCAGCAGCCAACCTCAGGGGGGGCCCTATGGCTACACCTTC.

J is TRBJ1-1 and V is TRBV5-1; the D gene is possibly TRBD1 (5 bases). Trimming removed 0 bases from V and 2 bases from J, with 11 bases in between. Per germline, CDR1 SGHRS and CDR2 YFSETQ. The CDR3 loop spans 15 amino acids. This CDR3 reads CASSLGGGINTEAFF. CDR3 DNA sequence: TGCGCCAGCAGCTTGGGGGGCGGGATCAACACTGAAGCTTTCTTT.

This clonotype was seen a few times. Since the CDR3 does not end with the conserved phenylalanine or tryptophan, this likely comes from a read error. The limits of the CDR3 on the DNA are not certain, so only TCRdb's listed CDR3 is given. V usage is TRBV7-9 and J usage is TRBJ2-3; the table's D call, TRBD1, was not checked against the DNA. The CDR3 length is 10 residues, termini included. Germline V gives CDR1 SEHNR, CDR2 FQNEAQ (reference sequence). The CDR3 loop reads CASSLTGHSL.

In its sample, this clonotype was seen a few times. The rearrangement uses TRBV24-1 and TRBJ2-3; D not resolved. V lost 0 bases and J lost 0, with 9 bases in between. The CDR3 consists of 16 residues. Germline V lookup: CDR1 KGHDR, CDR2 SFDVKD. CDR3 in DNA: TGTGCCACCAGTGATTTGGATAGCCGGAGCACAGATACGCAGTATTTT. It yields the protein CATSDLDSRSTDTQYF.

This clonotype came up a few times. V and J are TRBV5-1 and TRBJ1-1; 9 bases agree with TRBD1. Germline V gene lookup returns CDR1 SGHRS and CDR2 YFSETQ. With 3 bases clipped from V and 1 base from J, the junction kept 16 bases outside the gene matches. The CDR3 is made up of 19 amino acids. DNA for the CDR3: TGCGCCAGCAGCTCGGGACCGGGACAGGGACACTATGGGAACACTGAAGCTTTCTTT. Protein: CASSSGPGQGHYGNTEAFF.

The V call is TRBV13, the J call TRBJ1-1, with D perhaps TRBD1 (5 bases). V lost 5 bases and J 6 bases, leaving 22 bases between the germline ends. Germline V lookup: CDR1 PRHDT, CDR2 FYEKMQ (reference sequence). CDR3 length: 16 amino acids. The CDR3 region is CASSHPGGAGSSEAFF. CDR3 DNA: TGTGCCAGCAGCCACCCCGGCGGGGCAGGGAGTTCTGAAGCTTTCTTT.

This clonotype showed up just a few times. Here the CDR3 reads CASRDGPGVMETQYF. The CDR3 coding sequence is TGTGCCAGCAGGGACGGGCCGGGGGTGATGGAGACCCAGTACTTC. This chain links TRBV7-9 with TRBJ2-5; tentative D call: TRBD2 (6 bases). The CDR3 loop spans 15 amino acids. Germline lookup yields CDR1 SEHNR and CDR2 FQNEAQ (reference sequence). V shed 6 bases and J shed 5 bases, with 19 bases lying between them.

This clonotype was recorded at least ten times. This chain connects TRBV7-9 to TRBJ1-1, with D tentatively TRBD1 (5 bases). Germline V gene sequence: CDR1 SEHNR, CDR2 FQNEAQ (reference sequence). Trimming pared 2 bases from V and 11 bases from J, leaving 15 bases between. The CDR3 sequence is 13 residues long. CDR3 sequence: CASSLPWDPGAFF. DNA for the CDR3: TGTGCCAGCAGCTTACCCTGGGACCCTGGGGCTTTCTTT.

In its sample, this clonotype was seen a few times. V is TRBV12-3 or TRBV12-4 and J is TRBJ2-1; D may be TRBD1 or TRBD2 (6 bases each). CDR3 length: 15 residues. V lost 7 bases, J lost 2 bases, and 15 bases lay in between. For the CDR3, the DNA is TGTGCCAGCACCCTGGAGGGGACACCCTACAATGAGCAGTTCTTC. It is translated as CASTLEGTPYNEQFF.

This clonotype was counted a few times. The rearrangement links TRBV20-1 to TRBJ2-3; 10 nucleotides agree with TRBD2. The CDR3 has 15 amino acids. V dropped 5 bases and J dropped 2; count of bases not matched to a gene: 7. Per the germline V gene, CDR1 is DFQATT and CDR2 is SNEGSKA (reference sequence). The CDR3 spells CSAPTSGVSTDTQYF. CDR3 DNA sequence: TGCAGTGCTCCCACTAGCGGGGTGTCCACAGATACGCAGTATTTT.

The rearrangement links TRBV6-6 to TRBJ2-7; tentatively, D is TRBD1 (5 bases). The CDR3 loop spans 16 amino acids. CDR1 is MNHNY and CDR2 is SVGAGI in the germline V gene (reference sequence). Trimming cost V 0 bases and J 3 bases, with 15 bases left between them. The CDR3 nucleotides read TGTGCCAGCAGTTACTCGCCAGGGCTGGATTTCTACGAGCAGTACGTC. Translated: CASSYSPGLDFYEQYV.

The chain's CDR3 is CASSRDRGRMNTEAFF. The CDR3 DNA reads as TGTGCCAGCAGCCGGGACAGGGGGCGAATGAACACTGAAGCTTTCTTT. The V and J genes are TRBV6-6 and TRBJ1-1; 12 bases align to TRBD1. J was trimmed by 0 bases and V by 6 bases; bases with no gene match: 5. CDR1 is MNHNY and CDR2 is SVGAGI in the germline V gene (reference sequence). The CDR3 is made up of 16 amino acids.

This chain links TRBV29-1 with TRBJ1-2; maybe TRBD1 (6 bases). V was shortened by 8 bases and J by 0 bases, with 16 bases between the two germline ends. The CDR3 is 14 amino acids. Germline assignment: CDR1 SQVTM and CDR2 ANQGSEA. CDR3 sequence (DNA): TGCAGCTCTTCACAGGGACCTACTAACTATGGCTACACCTTC. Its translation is CSSSQGPTNYGYTF.

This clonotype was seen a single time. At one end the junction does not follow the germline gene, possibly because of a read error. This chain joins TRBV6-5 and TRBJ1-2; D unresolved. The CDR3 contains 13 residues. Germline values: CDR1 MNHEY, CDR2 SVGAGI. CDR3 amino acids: CASSEGLSYGYIF. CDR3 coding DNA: TGTGCCAGCAGTGAGGGCCTTTCTTATGGCTACATCTTC.

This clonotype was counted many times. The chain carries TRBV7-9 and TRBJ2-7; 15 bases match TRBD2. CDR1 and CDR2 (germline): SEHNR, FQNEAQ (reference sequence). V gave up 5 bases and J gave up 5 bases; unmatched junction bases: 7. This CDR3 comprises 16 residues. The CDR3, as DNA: TGTGCCAGCAGCAGGACTAGCGGGGGGGCAAAGGACGAGCAGTACTTC. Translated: CASSRTSGGAKDEQYF.

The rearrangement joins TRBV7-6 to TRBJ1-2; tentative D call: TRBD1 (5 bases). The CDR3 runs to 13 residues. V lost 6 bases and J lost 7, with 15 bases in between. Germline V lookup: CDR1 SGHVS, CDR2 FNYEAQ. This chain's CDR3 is CASSLGTSGGYTF. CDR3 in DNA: TGTGCCAGCAGTCTCGGGACGTCGGGTGGCTACACCTTC.